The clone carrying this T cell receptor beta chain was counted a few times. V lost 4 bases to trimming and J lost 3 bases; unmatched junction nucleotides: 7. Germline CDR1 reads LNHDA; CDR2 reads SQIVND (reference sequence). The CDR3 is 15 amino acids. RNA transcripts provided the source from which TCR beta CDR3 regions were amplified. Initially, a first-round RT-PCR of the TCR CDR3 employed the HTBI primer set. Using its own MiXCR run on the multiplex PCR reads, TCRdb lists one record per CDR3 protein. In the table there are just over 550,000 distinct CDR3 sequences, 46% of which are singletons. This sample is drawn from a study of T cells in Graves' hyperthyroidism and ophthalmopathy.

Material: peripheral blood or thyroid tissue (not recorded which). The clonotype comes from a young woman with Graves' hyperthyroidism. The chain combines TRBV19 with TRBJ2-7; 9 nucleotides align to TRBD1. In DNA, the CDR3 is TGTGCCAGTAGTACCTCCGGACAGGGGCTCTACGAGCAGTACTTC. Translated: CASSTSGQGLYEQYF. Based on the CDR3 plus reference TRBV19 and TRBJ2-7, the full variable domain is DGGITQSPKYLFRKEGQNVTLSCEQNLNHDAMYWYRQDPGQGLRLIYYSQIVNDFQKGDIAEGYSVSREKKESFPLTVTSAQKNPTAFYLCASSTSGQGLYEQYFGPGTRLTVT.